This T cell receptor beta chain was sequenced in a study of blood T cell repertoires in COVID-19. Study summary: The United States, Italy and Spain supplied acute and convalescent COVID-19 samples. T cells, B-cell-depleted T cells, or PBMCs supplied cDNA or gDNA.

Original data processing: Reference gene primer amplification in the assay estimated nucleated cell counts. Assay used: immunoSEQ multiplex PCR; TCRdb lists only in-frame clones, some missing. V and J calls and clone size are copied from that table; D and trimming were computed from the DNA. The table has 25,000 or so clones, approximately 96% seen once. The sample comprised peripheral blood. This sequence was found in a human donor with active COVID-19. The donor label of this sample is uncertain.

The CDR3 DNA reads TGTGCCAGCAGAAGACAGGGGGCGAACACCGGGGAGCTGTTTTTT. As protein: CASRRQGANTGELFF. The chain is built from TRBV2 and TRBJ2-2, with 9 bases matching TRBD1. The CDR3 totals 15 residues. Losses at the gene ends were 6 bases for V and 0 bases for J; bases not matched to a gene: 2. Germline assignment: CDR1 SNHLY and CDR2 FYNNEI.